The rows below give T cell receptor beta chains drawn from one sample of a study of T-cell reconstitution after alpha-beta-depleted transplantation in children. TCRdb independently ran MiXCR on the PCR reads; one entry per CDR3 protein. The sample carries over 550,000 distinct CDR3 sequences, under 12% recorded once. The sequenced sample was PBMCs from the stem cell graft donor, obtained from the stem cell graft. Receptors were obtained from a human donor who donated a stem cell graft to a child with acute myeloid leukemia. CDR3s leave out the opening cysteine and the closing phenylalanine or tryptophan.

CDR3 length: 13; V gene: TRBV20-1; J gene: TRBJ1-6; CDR3 protein: SAELGASYNSPLH
CDR3 length: 14; V gene: TRBV30; J gene: TRBJ2-3; CDR3 protein: AWSVPAPHPTDTQY
CDR3 length: 14; V gene: TRBV7-2; J gene: TRBJ2-7; CDR3 protein: ASSLQALAGVYEQY
CDR3 length: 15; V gene: TRBV12-1; J gene: TRBJ2-2; CDR3 protein: ASSLEEPQRLTGELF
CDR3 length: 13; V gene: TRBV7-3; J gene: TRBJ2-1; CDR3 protein: ASSLAGGTYNEQF
CDR3 length: 13; V gene: TRBV4-2; J gene: TRBJ2-4; CDR3 protein: ASSQDRGGVSIQY
CDR3 length: 14; V gene: TRBV7-2; J gene: TRBJ2-7; CDR3 protein: ASSPLSGRVEYEQY
CDR3 length: 12; V gene: TRBV5-1; J gene: TRBJ2-7; CDR3 protein: ASAGTRANHEQY
CDR3 length: 11; V gene: TRBV9; J gene: TRBJ2-5; CDR3 protein: ASSIGLSETQY
CDR3 length: 13; V gene: TRBV4-3; J gene: TRBJ2-3; CDR3 protein: ASSHGSGRRDTQY
CDR3 length: 13; V gene: TRBV25-1; J gene: TRBJ2-5; CDR3 protein: ASSEPLAGAETQY
CDR3 length: 13; V gene: TRBV27; J gene: TRBJ2-7; CDR3 protein: ASSFEGKRSYEQY
CDR3 length: 10; V gene: TRBV10-3; J gene: TRBJ2-2; CDR3 protein: AISEGGGELF
CDR3 length: 14; V gene: TRBV5-1; J gene: TRBJ2-3; CDR3 protein: ASSAGTGGITDTQY
CDR3 length: 11; V gene: TRBV20-1; J gene: TRBJ2-3; CDR3 protein: SAYGTSGNTQY
CDR3 length: 10; V gene: TRBV30; J gene: TRBJ1-2; CDR3 protein: AWREAGGGYT
CDR3 length: 10; V gene: TRBV20-1; J gene: TRBJ2-1; CDR3 protein: SAGPGGNEQF
CDR3 length: 13; V gene: TRBV30; J gene: TRBJ2-2; CDR3 protein: ASLRGGANTGELF
CDR3 length: 13; V gene: TRBV4-3; J gene: TRBJ2-7; CDR3 protein: ASSQELAGLYEQY
CDR3 length: 12; V gene: TRBV20-1; J gene: TRBJ1-1; CDR3 protein: SARTGGGGTEAF
CDR3 length: 11; V gene: TRBV7-9; J gene: TRBJ2-1; CDR3 protein: ASSFRTVGEQF
CDR3 length: 11; V gene: TRBV28; J gene: TRBJ2-7; CDR3 protein: ASSPIRLLGQY
CDR3 length: 12; V gene: TRBV20-1; J gene: TRBJ1-1; CDR3 protein: SARDRGRGTEAF
CDR3 length: 11; V gene: TRBV6-2/TRBV6-3; J gene: TRBJ2-4; CDR3 protein: ATQPAGVGIQY
CDR3 length: 12; V gene: TRBV12-3/TRBV12-4; J gene: TRBJ1-2; CDR3 protein: ASSYREFNYGYT
CDR3 length: 12; V gene: TRBV20-1; J gene: TRBJ1-1; CDR3 protein: SASGRQGGTEAF
CDR3 length: 15; V gene: TRBV5-5; J gene: TRBJ1-5; CDR3 protein: ASSLAAGYPSNQPQH
CDR3 length: 14; V gene: TRBV24-1; J gene: TRBJ2-1; CDR3 protein: ATSDSGLAGGNEQF
CDR3 length: 11; V gene: TRBV3-1; J gene: TRBJ2-1; CDR3 protein: ASSQSVVNEQF
CDR3 length: 12; V gene: TRBV28; J gene: TRBJ1-2; CDR3 protein: ASSLLIQGYGYT
CDR3 length: 11; V gene: TRBV5-5; J gene: TRBJ1-4; CDR3 protein: ASSFHTNEKLF
CDR3 length: 17; V gene: TRBV20-1; J gene: TRBJ2-7; CDR3 protein: SARETGARSGGRSYEQY
CDR3 length: 11; V gene: TRBV6-1; J gene: TRBJ1-6; CDR3 protein: ASSDGGGSPLH
CDR3 length: 13; V gene: TRBV15; J gene: TRBJ1-1; CDR3 protein: ATSREQSLNTEAF
CDR3 length: 9; V gene: TRBV14; J gene: TRBJ1-1; CDR3 protein: ASSPLGEAF
CDR3 length: 17; V gene: TRBV28; J gene: TRBJ2-1; CDR3 protein: ASSPTRTSGKFSHNEQF
CDR3 length: 14; V gene: TRBV28; J gene: TRBJ2-1; CDR3 protein: ATLGQLAGQYNEQF
CDR3 length: 10; V gene: TRBV20-1; J gene: TRBJ1-4; CDR3 protein: SARVRNEKLF
CDR3 length: 12; V gene: TRBV28; J gene: TRBJ1-2; CDR3 protein: ASSLDRGNYGYT
CDR3 length: 11; V gene: TRBV10-3; J gene: TRBJ1-5; CDR3 protein: AISEQQGQPQH
CDR3 length: 12; V gene: TRBV29-1; J gene: TRBJ2-3; CDR3 protein: SFDPGTRGDTQY
CDR3 length: 12; V gene: TRBV10-3; J gene: TRBJ1-1; CDR3 protein: ATRDETGFTEAF
CDR3 length: 12; V gene: TRBV6-1; J gene: TRBJ1-6; CDR3 protein: ASRRDRGDSPLH
CDR3 length: 15; V gene: TRBV9; J gene: TRBJ2-1; CDR3 protein: ASSVSLAGVPGNEQF
CDR3 length: 13; V gene: TRBV12-3/TRBV12-4; J gene: TRBJ1-6; CDR3 protein: ASSRRTGENSPLH
CDR3 length: 11; V gene: TRBV15; J gene: TRBJ2-2; CDR3 protein: ATSRDRSGELF
CDR3 length: 10; V gene: TRBV29-1; J gene: TRBJ2-7; CDR3 protein: SVELAGDEQY
CDR3 length: 14; V gene: TRBV10-3; J gene: TRBJ2-3; CDR3 protein: AISLGTSASGDTQY
CDR3 length: 12; V gene: TRBV27; J gene: TRBJ1-1; CDR3 protein: ASSFRLQGSEAF
CDR3 length: 13; V gene: TRBV15; J gene: TRBJ1-5; CDR3 protein: ATSRVRSSNQPQH
CDR3 length: 13; V gene: TRBV20-1; J gene: TRBJ2-1; CDR3 protein: SAKPNRGLYNEQF
CDR3 length: 13; V gene: TRBV4-3; J gene: TRBJ2-3; CDR3 protein: ASSQDWGGTDTQY